This paragraph reports one T cell receptor (beta chain). cDNA came from approximately 0.5 to 1 ug RNA primed by random hexamers. With immunoSEQ multiplex PCR, TCR beta CDR3 was amplified across 54 Vbeta and 13 Jbeta. TCRdb recomputed calls from the immunoSEQ multiplex PCR reads with MiXCR, one row per CDR3 protein. The table has about 120,000 distinct CDR3 sequences, 93% seen once; the top ten hold 0.093%. The sample is drawn from a study of CD8 T cells in Susac syndrome. Germline assignment: CDR1 MDHEN and CDR2 SYDVKM. V shed 2 bases and J shed 7 bases, with 5 bases lying between them. CDR3 size: 11 residues. The authors carried out high-throughput sequencing of TCR beta. They applied it to CD8+ and CD4+ T cells obtained from blood. Patients with stable or active relapsing-remitting disease, all of them treatment-naive, made up the multiple sclerosis controls. FACS was used to enrich TEMRA cells, whereas the CD8+ and CD4+ T cells were obtained by negative isolation.

Sequenced material: CD4+ T cells from PBMCs. V usage is TRBV28 and J usage is TRBJ2-5; D is unclear. The clonotype comes from a human donor with multiple sclerosis. The CDR3 DNA sequence: TGTGCCAGCAGTTTAGGGATGACCCAGTACTTC. Translated, it gives CASSLGMTQYF.